This TCR beta chain was sequenced during a study of spatial heterogeneity in lung cancer. The sample holds many counts of this clonotype. Time point defined: sample taken at primary tumor resection. Whole RNA was taken from tumor, nontumor lung or frozen PBMC; it was then sequenced unsorted. TCRdb independently ran MiXCR on the 5' RACE reads; one entry per CDR3 protein. The repertoire has some 37,000 distinct CDR3 sequences, about 7% of them found once; the top ten carry around 29%. This CDR3 is built from 16 residues. In germline, CDR1 is MNHEY, CDR2 SMNVEV (reference sequence). J gave up 7 bases and V 6 bases, and 11 bases lay outside the gene matches.

The clonotype originates from a female donor with early-stage non-small cell lung cancer. The chain combines TRBV27 with TRBJ1-4; 10 bases line up with TRBD1. Sequences were derived from PBMCs, sampled at surgery. The CDR3 nucleotides read TGTGCCAGCAGCCAGCTAACCGGGACAGGGGCTGAAAAACTGTTTTTT. It is translated as CASSQLTGTGAEKLFF.